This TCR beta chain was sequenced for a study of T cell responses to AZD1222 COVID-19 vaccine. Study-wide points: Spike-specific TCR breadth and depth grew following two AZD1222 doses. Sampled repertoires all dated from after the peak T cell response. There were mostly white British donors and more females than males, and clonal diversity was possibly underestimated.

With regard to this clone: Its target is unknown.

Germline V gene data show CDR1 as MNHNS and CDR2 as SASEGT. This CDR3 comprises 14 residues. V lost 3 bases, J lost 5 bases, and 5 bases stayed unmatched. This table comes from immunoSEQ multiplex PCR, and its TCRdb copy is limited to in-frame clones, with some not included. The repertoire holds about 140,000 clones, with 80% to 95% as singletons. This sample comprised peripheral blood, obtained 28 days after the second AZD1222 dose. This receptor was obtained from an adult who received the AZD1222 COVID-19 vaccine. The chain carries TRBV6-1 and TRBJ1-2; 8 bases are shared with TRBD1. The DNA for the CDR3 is TGTGCCAGCAGTGAGGGCACAGGGGGGTATGGCTACACCTTC. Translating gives CASSEGTGGYGYTF.